This T cell receptor (beta chain) is drawn from a study of tumor-infiltrating lymphocytes in primary liver carcinoma. About the study: The study enrolled male and female patients aged 30 to 69 years. Tumor staging was T1-T3 N0M0; sizes spanned about 4.2 to 11 cm across.

General observations from the study: Representation across all five tumor regions was limited to only about 7-24% of top clones.

On this clonotype itself: Its antigen is not known.

From unsorted bulk tissue weighing about 17-30 mg, DNA and RNA were co-extracted. From approximately 0.5 ug of total RNA, TCR beta-specific cDNA was reverse-transcribed using a constant-region primer. ARM-PCR, slightly modified, supplied the TCR beta libraries through three nested multiplex PCR rounds. A single record per CDR3 protein comes from TCRdb applying MiXCR to the multiplex PCR reads. The table has 60,000 to 90,000 distinct CDR3 sequences, more than 60% seen once. The sequence came from a man in his forties or fifties with primary liver carcinoma and hepatitis B virus infection. Sequences were obtained from liver tumor tissue from sampling region 4. Subset of the sample: tumor region T4, right-lateral pole.

The CDR3 reads CAISEMGDRLYNEQFF. In DNA form, the CDR3 reads TGTGCCATCAGTGAGATGGGGGACAGGCTCTACAATGAGCAGTTCTTC. The J gene is TRBJ2-1, the V gene TRBV10-3; TRBD1 matches at 8 bases. V shed 2 bases, J shed 3 bases, and the junction held 6 bases outside the gene matches. The CDR3 extends over 16 amino acids. CDR1 and CDR2 (germline): ENHRY, SYGVKD.